The clone carrying this T cell receptor (beta chain) was seen many times. This record comes from a study of T-cell reconstitution after alpha-beta-depleted transplantation in children. Molecular barcoding with unique molecular identifiers was used for the TCRbeta library. From the PCR reads, TCRdb called clonotypes with MiXCR, one entry per CDR3 protein. The sample consists of a few hundred thousand distinct CDR3 sequences, around 21% of them appearing once. Germline CDR1 reads DFQATT; CDR2 reads SNEGSKA (reference sequence). Germline trimming cut 6 bases from V and 1 base from J; bases unmatched to any gene: 6. This CDR3 has 14 amino acids.

The sequences come from PBMCs from the stem cell graft donor, collected from the stem cell graft. The receptor's source is a human donor who donated a stem cell graft to a child with acute myeloid leukemia. The chain uses TRBV20-1 and TRBJ2-5; 9 nucleotides line up with TRBD2. The CDR3 bases are TGCAGTGCACCCCGACTAGCGGCCCAAGAGACCCAGTACTTC. Translation gives CSAPRLAAQETQYF.